The rows below give T cell receptor beta chains drawn from one sample of a study of blood T cell repertoires in COVID-19. Profiling relied on immunoSEQ multiplex PCR, and the TCRdb table lists in-frame clones only, not all of them. Here the sample spans some 150,000 clones, around 80% being singletons. The sequencing sample was made of PBMCs or T cells enriched from blood (not recorded which). Source of these receptors: a woman aged 18 to 35 who had been exposed to COVID-19. The conserved cysteine and the conserved F or W are not part of the CDR3 here. The order of the fields is J gene, CDR3 length, V gene, CDR3 protein.

TRBJ1-1	11	TRBV7-9	ASSPDRSTEAF
TRBJ2-1	10	TRBV28	ASSTLYNEQF
TRBJ1-4	14	TRBV4-2	ASSQDYSAGSEKLF
TRBJ1-4	10	TRBV28	ASTPGREKLF
TRBJ1-5	10	TRBV21-1	ASTAPGTEQH
TRBJ2-7	11	TRBV15	ATSSPGSYEQY
TRBJ1-1	16	TRBV21-1	ASSKIGRAGGQGARAF
TRBJ1-4	11	TRBV4-3	ASSQEPRGKLF
TRBJ2-5	13	TRBV5-1	ASSSWDRLQETQY
TRBJ1-1	13	TRBV25-1	ASSARDSGVAEAF
TRBJ2-2	13	TRBV14	ASSQFNGGAGELF
TRBJ2-3	10	TRBV28	KTSGRRDTQY
TRBJ2-1	13	TRBV24-1	ATSDRTGADNEQF
TRBJ1-2	13	TRBV5-5	ASSFDRDRSYGYT
TRBJ2-2	12	TRBV28	ASRLPRGRGELF
TRBJ1-2	13	TRBV27	ASSPRTGLNYGYT